This TCR beta chain stems from a study of response to subunit inactivated influenza vaccine. CDR1 and CDR2 from the germline V gene are MNHEY and SMNVEV (reference sequence). This CDR3 is 17 amino acids long. Trimming stripped 0 bases from V and 0 bases from J, with 14 bases between. Each CDR3 protein gets one entry after TCRdb re-called the RT-PCR reads with MiXCR. The sample lists about 620,000 distinct CDR3 sequences; about 11% were seen once. The same data also went into a second study, on T cells expressing NK-cell markers. From that study: It was by 5'RACE template switching with UMIs that TCR beta cDNA was made.

The sequence was obtained from a man between 50 and 59 years old who received an inactivated influenza vaccine. The sample consisted of PBMCs from blood, taken on the day of vaccination. This chain joins TRBV27 and TRBJ2-5; unclear D gene. The CDR3 sequence is CASSLSRLSRYQETQYF. Written as DNA, the CDR3 is TGTGCCAGCAGTTTATCGCGGCTGTCCAGGTACCAAGAGACCCAGTACTTC.